One and the same sample provided the 14 T cell receptor beta chains below, sequenced in a study of blood T cell repertoires in COVID-19. Method: immunoSEQ multiplex PCR; TCRdb's copy keeps in-frame clones and lacks some. The sample contains under 200,000 clones, 87% of which appear only once. Sequencing input: peripheral blood. These receptors all stem from a woman aged 60 to 75 who had recovered from COVID-19.

The rearrangement uses TRBV5-1 and TRBJ2-5, with 12 bases aligning to TRBD2. Germline V gives CDR1 SGHRS, CDR2 YFSETQ. J was trimmed by 2 bases and V by 4 bases; bases with no gene match: 15. The CDR3 totals 19 residues. Here the CDR3 reads CASSRNLALAGGLQETQYF. The CDR3 region has the DNA TGCGCCAGCAGCCGGAACCTCGCCCTAGCGGGGGGGCTACAAGAGACCCAGTACTTC.

The gene calls are TRBV7-9 and TRBJ2-1, with a tentative D call TRBD1 (6 bases). This CDR3 is built from 13 residues. Per germline, CDR1 SEHNR and CDR2 FQNEAQ (reference sequence). Between the trimmed V and J ends, which lost 6 bases and 6 bases, there was a span of 12 bases. CDR3 sequence reads: CASRKKQGNEQFF. As DNA, the CDR3 is TGTGCCAGCAGGAAAAAACAGGGCAATGAGCAGTTCTTC.

This CDR3 is CASREGQGEDGYTF. The DNA for the CDR3 is TGTGCCAGCAGGGAGGGACAGGGGGAAGATGGCTACACCTTC. This chain links TRBV5-4 with TRBJ1-2; 11 nucleotides agree with TRBD1. The CDR3 extends over 14 amino acids. The V gene's germline CDR1 is SGHNT and CDR2 YYREEE (reference sequence). Germline trimming cut 5 bases from V and 6 bases from J; bases unmatched to any gene: 6.

This chain links TRBV4-3 with TRBJ2-7; weak D call: TRBD2 (5 bases). Germline V gene lookup returns CDR1 LGHNA and CDR2 YSLEER. Trimming left V 3 bases short and J 6 bases short, with 12 bases between. The CDR3 length is 13 residues. CDR3 bases: TGCGCCAGCAGCCACCGGCCGGGGATCGAGCAGTACTTC. Translation gives CASSHRPGIEQYF.

A single count supports this clone. The chain couples TRBV28 to TRBJ1-3; 8 bases agree with TRBD1. The CDR3 contains 16 residues. Unmatched junction bases numbered 9, after V lost 5 bases and J lost 3 bases. Per germline, CDR1 MDHEN and CDR2 SYDVKM. The CDR3 region is CASSLYLQGVGNTIYF. In DNA form, the CDR3 reads TGTGCCAGCAGTCTTTACCTACAGGGGGTTGGAAACACCATATATTTT.

This sequence joins TRBV11-2 and TRBJ1-1, with unresolved D. Germline loops: CDR1 SGHAT, CDR2 FQNNGV. Trimming stripped 2 bases from V and 4 bases from J, with 5 bases between. The CDR3 is 12 residues long. The CDR3 reads CASSLSRTEAFF. In DNA form, the CDR3 reads TGTGCCAGCAGCTTATCGCGCACTGAAGCTTTCTTT. Drawing the rest from reference TRBV11-2 and TRBJ1-1, the complete variable domain is EAGVAQSPRYKIIEKRQSVAFWCNPISGHATLYWYQQILGQGPKLLIQFQNNGVVDDSQLPKDRFSAERLKGVDSTLKIQPAKLEDSAVYLCASSLSRTEAFFGQGTRLTVV.

V and J are TRBV10-1 and TRBJ2-5; no clear D gene. CDR3 length equals 13 residues. From germline, CDR1 is WNHNN and CDR2 SYGVQD (reference sequence). V dropped 4 bases and J dropped 3 bases, with 9 bases sitting between them. The CDR3 sequence: CASSVRLEETQYF. CDR3 DNA sequence: TGCGCCAGCAGTGTCAGGTTGGAAGAGACCCAGTACTTC.

This chain uses TRBV5-1 with TRBJ1-2, with TRBD1 identical over 8 bases. The germline V gene has CDR1 SGHRS and CDR2 YFSETQ. The V segment lost 5 bases and the J segment 0 bases; nucleotides outside the gene matches: 3. The CDR3 totals 14 residues. The CDR3 protein is CASSRDRTNYGYTF. The CDR3 bases are TGCGCCAGCAGTCGGGACAGGACTAACTATGGCTACACCTTC.

The chain couples TRBV25-1 to TRBJ2-7; possible D gene TRBD2, 5 bases. From germline, CDR1 is MGHDK and CDR2 SYGVNS. The CDR3 totals 18 residues. V lost 3 bases and J lost 0, with 21 bases in between. The CDR3 coding sequence is TGTGCCAGCAGTGATGGCCTGGAAAGGAGCGGAAACTCCTACGAGCAGTACTTC. This translates into CASSDGLERSGNSYEQYF.

The chain is built from TRBV28 and TRBJ2-3; 7 positions match TRBD1. The V gene's germline CDR1 is MDHEN and CDR2 SYDVKM. V was clipped by 5 bases and J by 3 bases; unmatched bases: 14. CDR3 length equals 17 residues. CDR3 bases: TGTGCCAGCAGTGTGGGACCCGGGACCAGGGGGACAGATACGCAGTATTTT. Its translation: CASSVGPGTRGTDTQYF.

This sequence joins TRBV7-9 and TRBJ1-1, with D unresolved. Trimming stripped 0 bases from V and 1 base from J, with 3 bases between. Germline values: CDR1 SEHNR, CDR2 FQNEAQ (reference sequence). The length of the CDR3 is 13 residues. The CDR3 DNA sequence: TGTGCCAGCAGCTTAGCGGCGAACACTGAAGCTTTCTTT. Its translation is CASSLAANTEAFF.

This sequence joins TRBV30 and TRBJ1-1; D ambiguous. Germline V CDR1 and CDR2: GTSNPN, SVGIG (reference sequence). The CDR3 loop spans 11 amino acids. V shed 6 bases and J shed 1 base, with 6 bases lying between them. CDR3 region: CACRGNTEAFF. The CDR3 nucleotides are TGTGCCTGTCGGGGGAACACTGAAGCTTTCTTT.

V is TRBV18 and J is TRBJ1-2; D call uncertain. The ends were cut back, 0 bases at V and 3 bases at J, with 8 bases in the middle. Germline V gene lookup returns CDR1 KGHSH and CDR2 LQKENI. This CDR3 has 14 amino acids. CDR3 residues: CASSPPGTDYGYTF. In DNA form, the CDR3 reads TGTGCCAGCTCACCACCGGGTACAGACTATGGCTACACCTTC.

This sequence joins TRBV6-6 and TRBJ2-1; tentative D call: TRBD2 (5 bases). The CDR3 spans 15 residues. V was pared by 8 bases and J by 1 base, with 15 bases between. CDR1 MNHNY and CDR2 SVGAGI come from the germline V gene (reference sequence). The CDR3 loop is CASRRAGKSYNEQFF. CDR3 DNA: TGTGCCAGCCGGCGGGCAGGAAAATCCTACAATGAGCAGTTCTTC.